The 18 T cell receptor beta chains below all came from one sample that was sequenced in a study of T cells in severe cutaneous drug reactions. The iRepertoire multiplex PCR system with TCR subtype-specific primers built both bulk and single-cell libraries. From its re-call of the multiplex PCR reads, TCRdb lists each CDR3 protein once, without DNA. The data show 8,000 to 8,500 distinct CDR3 sequences, and the top ten clones hold about 24%. The patients sequenced had a carbamazepine-induced Stevens-Johnson syndrome or toxic epidermal necrolysis reaction. The sample consisted of cells from a skin blister. Source of these receptors: a human donor with a severe cutaneous adverse drug reaction.

Its frequency marks this clonotype as medium-sized. The chain uses TRBV18 and TRBJ1-1; the D call of TRBD1 rests on TCRdb alone, since no DNA is present to check it. The CDR3 spans 15 residues. Per the germline V gene, CDR1 is KGHSH and CDR2 is LQKENI. CDR3 amino acids: CASSPRTGGGTEAFF.

This chain uses TRBV28 with TRBJ2-7; TCRdb lists TRBD2, though no DNA is available to test this call. The CDR3 has 13 amino acids. Germline V lookup: CDR1 MDHEN, CDR2 SYDVKM. The CDR3 sequence: CASSLLPGAEQYF. Full variable domain (missing parts from reference TRBV28 and TRBJ2-7): DVKVTQSSRYLVKRTGEKVFLECVQDMDHENMFWYRQDPGLGLRLIYFSYDVKMKEKGDIPEGYSVSREKKERFSLILESASTNQTSMYLCASSLLPGAEQYFGPGTRLTVT.

J is TRBJ2-1 and V is TRBV10-3. The CDR3 length is 14 residues. Germline CDR1 ENHRY, CDR2 SYGVKD. This chain's CDR3 is CAIRSGISYNEQFF.

The V and J genes are TRBV6-5 and TRBJ2-2. The length of the CDR3 is 15 residues. In germline, CDR1 is MNHEY, CDR2 SVGAGI. The CDR3 here is CASSGFGSNTGELFF.

The chain employs TRBV5-6 and TRBJ2-1; the TRBD2 assignment by TCRdb is unverifiable without DNA. This CDR3 has 13 residues. Germline V gene sequence: CDR1 SGHDT, CDR2 YYEEEE. CDR3 protein: CASTLALKDEQFF.

The chain recombines TRBV29-1 with TRBJ2-6. CDR1 is SQVTM and CDR2 is ANQGSEA in the germline V gene. The CDR3 covers 15 residues. The CDR3 is CSVGLYGDNPTVLTF.

This rearrangement joins TRBV6-6 to TRBJ2-1; TCRdb designates TRBD1, a call that cannot be tested without DNA. The CDR3 is made up of 12 amino acids. Germline V gene lookup returns CDR1 MNHNY and CDR2 SVGAGI (reference sequence). CDR3: CASLRGEDEQFF.

This chain uses TRBV5-6 with TRBJ2-7. This CDR3 spans 13 amino acids. Germline CDR1 SGHDT, CDR2 YYEEEE. The CDR3 region is CASSKDRVSEQYF.

The V call is TRBV5-1, the J call TRBJ2-1; the TCRdb call, TRBD1, lacks DNA for checking. The CDR3 runs 15 residues. Per the germline V gene, CDR1 is SGHRS and CDR2 is YFSETQ. CDR3 loop: CASKGTARSLNEQFF.

The chain joins TRBV4-3 to TRBJ2-5; TCRdb reports TRBD1, a call that lacks DNA to check it against. CDR1 and CDR2 from the germline V gene are LGHNA and YSLEER. The CDR3 runs to 14 residues. The CDR3 loop is CASSPTAAPATQYF.

The chain joins TRBV5-1 to TRBJ1-1. The germline CDR1 and CDR2 sequences are SGHRS and YFSETQ. The CDR3 has 13 amino acids. The CDR3 is CASSHALHAEAFF.

The chain joins TRBV6-5 to TRBJ2-7; TCRdb lists TRBD1, though no DNA is available to test this call. This CDR3 is 16 amino acids long. From germline, CDR1 is MNHEY and CDR2 SVGAGI. The chain's CDR3 is CASSYSPGARFGEQYF.

This clonotype is identified as medium-sized from frequency. V usage is TRBV2 and J usage is TRBJ1-2. Germline CDR1 and CDR2: SNHLY and FYNNEI. The CDR3 is made up of 12 amino acids. CDR3 sequence: CAARGLDYGYTF.

The V call is TRBV27, the J call TRBJ1-5; TCRdb's assignment of TRBD1 cannot be checked, as there is no DNA. Per the germline V gene, CDR1 is MNHEY and CDR2 is SMNVEV (reference sequence). The CDR3 extends over 14 amino acids. This chain's CDR3 is CASADRGSNQPQHF.

The V call is TRBV9, the J call TRBJ2-1; TCRdb indicates TRBD1, and absent DNA this call remains unverified. Germline V gene sequence: CDR1 SGDLS, CDR2 YYNGEE. The CDR3 spans 14 residues. CDR3 in amino acids: CASSIGADYNEQFF.

The chain uses TRBV5-6 and TRBJ1-2. This CDR3 comprises 12 residues. Looked up from germline, CDR1 is SGHDT and CDR2 is YYEEEE. Here the CDR3 reads CASSLRDNGYTF.

Considering frequency, this clonotype is medium-sized. The chain employs TRBV12-3 or TRBV12-4 and TRBJ2-1. This CDR3 is built from 11 residues. The CDR3 region is CASSFNGEQFF.

This clonotype counts as medium-sized by frequency. The V call is TRBV29-1, the J call TRBJ2-2; lacking DNA, the TRBD1 call made by TCRdb goes unchecked. The germline V gene encodes CDR1 SQVTM and CDR2 ANQGSEA. The length of the CDR3 is 15 residues. The CDR3 loop is CSVSGTGDNTGELFF.